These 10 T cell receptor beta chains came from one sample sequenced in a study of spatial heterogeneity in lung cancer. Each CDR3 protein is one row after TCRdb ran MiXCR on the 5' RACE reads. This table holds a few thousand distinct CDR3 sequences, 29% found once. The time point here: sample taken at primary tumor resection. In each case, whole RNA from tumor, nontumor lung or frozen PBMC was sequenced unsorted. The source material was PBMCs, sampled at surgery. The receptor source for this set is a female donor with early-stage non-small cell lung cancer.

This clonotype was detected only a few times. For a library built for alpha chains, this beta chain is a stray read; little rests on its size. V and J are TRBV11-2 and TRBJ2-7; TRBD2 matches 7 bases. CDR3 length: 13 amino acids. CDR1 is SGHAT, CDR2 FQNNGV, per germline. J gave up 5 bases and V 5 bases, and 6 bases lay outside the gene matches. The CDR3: CASSRTAGDEQYF. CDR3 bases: TGTGCCAGCAGCCGAACCGCGGGGGACGAGCAGTACTTC.

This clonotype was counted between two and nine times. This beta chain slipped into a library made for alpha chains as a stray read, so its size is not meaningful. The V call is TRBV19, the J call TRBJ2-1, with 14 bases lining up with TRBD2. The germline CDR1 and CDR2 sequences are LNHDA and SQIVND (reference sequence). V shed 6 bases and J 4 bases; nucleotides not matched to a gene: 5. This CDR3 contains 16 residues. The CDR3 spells CASSRLAGGTYNEQFF. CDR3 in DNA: TGTGCCAGTAGCAGACTAGCGGGAGGGACGTACAATGAGCAGTTCTTC.

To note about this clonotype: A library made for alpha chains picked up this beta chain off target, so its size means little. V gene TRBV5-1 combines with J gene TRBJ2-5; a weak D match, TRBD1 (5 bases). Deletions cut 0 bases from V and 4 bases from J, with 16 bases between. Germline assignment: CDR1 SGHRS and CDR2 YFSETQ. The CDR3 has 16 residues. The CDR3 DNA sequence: TGCGCCAGCAGCTTGGGGGCGCCAGGGCTGGTAGAGACCCAGTACTTC. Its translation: CASSLGAPGLVETQYF.

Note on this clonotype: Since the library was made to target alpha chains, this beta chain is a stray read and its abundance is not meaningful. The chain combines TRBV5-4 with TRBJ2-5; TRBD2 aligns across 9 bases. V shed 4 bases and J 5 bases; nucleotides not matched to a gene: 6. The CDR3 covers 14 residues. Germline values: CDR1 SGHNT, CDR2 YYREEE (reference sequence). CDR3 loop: CASSGGTSRETQYF. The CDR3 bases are TGTGCCAGCAGCGGTGGGACTAGCCGTGAGACCCAGTACTTC.

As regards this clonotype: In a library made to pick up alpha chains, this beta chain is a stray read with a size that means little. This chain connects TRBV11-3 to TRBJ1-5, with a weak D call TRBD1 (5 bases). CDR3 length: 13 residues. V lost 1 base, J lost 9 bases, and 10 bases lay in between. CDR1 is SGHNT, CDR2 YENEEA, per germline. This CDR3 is CASSLGGRRPQHF. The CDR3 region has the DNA TGTGCCAGCAGCTTAGGGGGCCGCCGGCCCCAGCATTTT.

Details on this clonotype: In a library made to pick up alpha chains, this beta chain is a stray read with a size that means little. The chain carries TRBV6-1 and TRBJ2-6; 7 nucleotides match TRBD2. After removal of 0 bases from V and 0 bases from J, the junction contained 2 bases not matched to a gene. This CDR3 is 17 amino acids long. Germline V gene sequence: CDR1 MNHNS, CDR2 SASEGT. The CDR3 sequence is CASSEAGRVSGANVLTF. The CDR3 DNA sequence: TGTGCCAGCAGTGAAGCGGGGAGGGTCTCTGGGGCCAACGTCCTGACTTTC.

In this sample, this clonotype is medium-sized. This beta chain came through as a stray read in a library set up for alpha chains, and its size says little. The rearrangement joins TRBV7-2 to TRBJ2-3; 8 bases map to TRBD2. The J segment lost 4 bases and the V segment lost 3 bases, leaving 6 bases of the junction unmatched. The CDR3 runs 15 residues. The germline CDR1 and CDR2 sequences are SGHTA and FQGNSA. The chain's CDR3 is CASSLTGTSSDTQYF. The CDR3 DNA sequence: TGTGCCAGCAGCTTGACCGGGACTAGTTCAGATACGCAGTATTTT.

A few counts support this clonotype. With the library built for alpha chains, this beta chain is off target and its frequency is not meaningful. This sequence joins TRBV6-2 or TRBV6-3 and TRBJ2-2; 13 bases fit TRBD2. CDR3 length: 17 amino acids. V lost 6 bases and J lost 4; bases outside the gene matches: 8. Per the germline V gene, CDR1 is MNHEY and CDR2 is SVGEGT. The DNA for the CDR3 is TGTGCCAGCAGGCCCGGGACTAGCGGGATAAGCACCGGGGAGCTGTTTTTT. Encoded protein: CASRPGTSGISTGELFF.

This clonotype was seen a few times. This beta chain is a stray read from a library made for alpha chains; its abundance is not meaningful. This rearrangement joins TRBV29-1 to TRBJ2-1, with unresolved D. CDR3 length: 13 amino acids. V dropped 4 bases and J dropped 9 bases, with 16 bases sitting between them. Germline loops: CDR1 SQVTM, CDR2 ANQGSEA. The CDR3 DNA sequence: TGCAGCGTTGGTGGATTCCAGGAAAGTGAGCAGTTCTTC. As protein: CSVGGFQESEQFF.

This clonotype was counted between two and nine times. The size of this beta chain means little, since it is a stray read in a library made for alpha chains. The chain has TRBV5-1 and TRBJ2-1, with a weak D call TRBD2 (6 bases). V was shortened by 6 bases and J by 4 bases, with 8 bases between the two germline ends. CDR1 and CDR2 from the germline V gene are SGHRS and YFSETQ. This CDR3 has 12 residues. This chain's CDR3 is CASTGGYNEQFF. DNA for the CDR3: TGCGCCAGCACTGGGGGGTACAATGAGCAGTTCTTC.